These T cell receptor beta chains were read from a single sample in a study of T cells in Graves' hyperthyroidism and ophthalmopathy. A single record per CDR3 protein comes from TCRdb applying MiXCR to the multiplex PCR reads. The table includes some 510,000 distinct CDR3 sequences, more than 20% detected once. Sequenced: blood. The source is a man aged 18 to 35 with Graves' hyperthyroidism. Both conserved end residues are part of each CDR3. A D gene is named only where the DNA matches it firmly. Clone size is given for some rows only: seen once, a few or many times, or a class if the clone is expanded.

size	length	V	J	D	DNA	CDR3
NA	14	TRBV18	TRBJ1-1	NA	TGTGCCAGCTCGTCGGCTGGGGGAGAAACTGAAGCTTTCTTT	CASSSAGGETEAFF
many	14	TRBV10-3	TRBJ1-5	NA	TGTGCCATCAGTGAATCTATTAGCAATCAGCCCCAGCATTTT	CAISESISNQPQHF
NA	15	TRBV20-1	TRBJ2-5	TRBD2	TGCAGTGCTAGAGGGCTAGCGGGGGGCCAAGAGACCCAGTACTTC	CSARGLAGGQETQYF
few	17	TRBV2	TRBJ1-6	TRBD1	TGTGCCAGCAGGGGCCCACCCGGGACAGGAAATAATTCACCCCTCCACTTT	CASRGPPGTGNNSPLHF
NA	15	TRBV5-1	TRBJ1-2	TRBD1	TGCGCCAGCAGCTTAGCCGGGACAGGAACTTATGGCTACACCTTC	CASSLAGTGTYGYTF
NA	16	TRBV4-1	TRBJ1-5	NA	TGCGCCAGCAGCCAAGCCTTTGTTTATAGCAATCAGCCCCAGCATTTT	CASSQAFVYSNQPQHF
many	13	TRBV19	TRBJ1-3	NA	TGTGCCAGCACCCTGACGGGGGGAAACACCATATATTTT	CASTLTGGNTIYF
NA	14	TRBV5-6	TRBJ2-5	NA	TGTGCCAGCAGCTTTCTCCACACCCAAGAGACCCAGTACTTC	CASSFLHTQETQYF
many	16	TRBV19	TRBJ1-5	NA	TGTGCCAGTAGTATGATTGCTTCGGGACATAATCAGCCCCAGCATTTT	CASSMIASGHNQPQHF
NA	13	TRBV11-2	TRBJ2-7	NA	TGTGCCAGCAGCTTAGTTTTGGGCAGCGAGCAGTACTTC	CASSLVLGSEQYF
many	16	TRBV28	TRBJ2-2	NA	TGTGCCAGCAGTCCCTTGACAATTGCGAACACCGGGGAGCTGTTTTTT	CASSPLTIANTGELFF
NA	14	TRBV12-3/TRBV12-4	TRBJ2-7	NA	TGTGCCAGCAGTTTTGGATATTTCTCCTACGAGCAGTACTTC	CASSFGYFSYEQYF
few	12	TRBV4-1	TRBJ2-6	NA	TGCGCCAGCTCCACGCGGGCCAACGTCCTGACTTTC	CASSTRANVLTF
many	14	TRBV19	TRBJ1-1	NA	TGTGCCAGTAGTATAGAGGCGGGGAACACTGAAGCTTTCTTT	CASSIEAGNTEAFF
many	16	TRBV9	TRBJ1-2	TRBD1	TGTGCCAGCAGCGTAGGTCGACAGGGAGGCAACTATGGCTACACCTTC	CASSVGRQGGNYGYTF
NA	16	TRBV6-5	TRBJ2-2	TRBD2	TGTGCCAGCAGTTACGAAGATAGCGGGGGGACCGGGGAGCTGTTTTTT	CASSYEDSGGTGELFF
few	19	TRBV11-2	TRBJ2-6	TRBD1	TGTGCCAGCAGCTTAGGGGTAGGGGGCAGACCTTCTGGGGCCAACGTCCTGACTTTC	CASSLGVGGRPSGANVLTF
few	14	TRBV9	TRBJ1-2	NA	TGTGCCAGCAGCGTAGGCTCTTATAACTATGGCTACACCTTC	CASSVGSYNYGYTF
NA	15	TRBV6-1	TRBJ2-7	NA	TGTGCCAGCAGCCCCCGTGCAGGGCAGAGAAACGAGCAGTACTTC	CASSPRAGQRNEQYF
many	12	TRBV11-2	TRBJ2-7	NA	TGTGCCAGCAGCCGTGGGATTTACGAGCAGTACTTC	CASSRGIYEQYF
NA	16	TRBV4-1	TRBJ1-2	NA	TGCGCCAGCAGCCAGCTACTCTGGCAGACTTTTGGTGGCTACACCTTC	CASSQLLWQTFGGYTF
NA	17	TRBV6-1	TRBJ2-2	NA	TGTGCCAGCAGCCCCCTGACAGCCCCCTCAAACACCGGGGAGCTGTTTTTT	CASSPLTAPSNTGELFF
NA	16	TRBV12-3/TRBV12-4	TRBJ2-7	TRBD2	TGTGCCAGCAGTTTAGGTTGGGGGGGGTCACTACTCGAGCAGTACTTC	CASSLGWGGSLLEQYF
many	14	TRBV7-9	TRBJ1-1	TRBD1	TGTGCCAGCAGTCGCCTAACAGGGGACACTGAAGCTTTCTTT	CASSRLTGDTEAFF
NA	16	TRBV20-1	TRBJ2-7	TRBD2	TGCAGTGCTATCCCTCCGGGACTAGCGGGGATATACGAGCAGTACTTC	CSAIPPGLAGIYEQYF
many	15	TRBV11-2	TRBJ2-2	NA	TGTGCCAGCAGCTTAGTACTTTCGAACACCGGGGAGCTGTTTTTT	CASSLVLSNTGELFF
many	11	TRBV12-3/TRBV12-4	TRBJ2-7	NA	TGTGCCAGCAGTTTTTATGGCGAGCAGTACTTC	CASSFYGEQYF
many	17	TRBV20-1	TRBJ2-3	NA	TGCAGTGCTAGAGGTTTTAAAGGCAGCACTAGCACAGATACGCAGTATTTT	CSARGFKGSTSTDTQYF